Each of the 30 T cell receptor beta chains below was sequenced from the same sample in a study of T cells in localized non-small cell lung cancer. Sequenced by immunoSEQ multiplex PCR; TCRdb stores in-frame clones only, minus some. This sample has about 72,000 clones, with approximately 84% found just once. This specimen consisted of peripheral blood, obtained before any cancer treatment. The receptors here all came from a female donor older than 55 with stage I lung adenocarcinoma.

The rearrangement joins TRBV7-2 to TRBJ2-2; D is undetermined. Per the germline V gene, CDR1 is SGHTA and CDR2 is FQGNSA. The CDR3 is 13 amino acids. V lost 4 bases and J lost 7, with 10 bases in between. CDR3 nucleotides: TGTGCCAGCAGCTCCCGTGTCTTCGGGGAGCTGTTTTTT. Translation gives CASSSRVFGELFF.

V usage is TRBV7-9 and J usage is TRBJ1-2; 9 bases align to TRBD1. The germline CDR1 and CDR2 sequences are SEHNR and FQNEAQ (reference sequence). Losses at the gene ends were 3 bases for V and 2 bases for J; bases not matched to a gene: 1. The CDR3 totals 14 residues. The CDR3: CASSFTGGNYGYTF. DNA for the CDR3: TGTGCCAGCAGCTTTACAGGGGGCAACTATGGCTACACCTTC. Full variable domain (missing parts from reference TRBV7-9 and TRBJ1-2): DTGVSQNPRHKITKRGQNVTFRCDPISEHNRLYWYRQTLGQGPEFLTYFQNEAQLEKSRLLSDRFSAERPKGSFSTLEIQRTEQGDSAMYLCASSFTGGNYGYTFGSGTRLTVV.

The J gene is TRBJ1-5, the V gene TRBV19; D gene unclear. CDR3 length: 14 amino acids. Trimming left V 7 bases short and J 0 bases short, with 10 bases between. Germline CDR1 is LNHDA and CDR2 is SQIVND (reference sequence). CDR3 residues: CASMGSYSNQPQHF. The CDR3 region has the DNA TGTGCCAGTATGGGCAGCTATAGCAATCAGCCCCAGCATTTT.

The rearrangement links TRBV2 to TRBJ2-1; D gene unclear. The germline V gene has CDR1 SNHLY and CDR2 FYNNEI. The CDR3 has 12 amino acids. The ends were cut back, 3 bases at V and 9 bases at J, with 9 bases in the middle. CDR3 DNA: TGTGCCAGCAGTGATGGCCTGACTGAGCAGTTCTTC. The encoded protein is CASSDGLTEQFF.

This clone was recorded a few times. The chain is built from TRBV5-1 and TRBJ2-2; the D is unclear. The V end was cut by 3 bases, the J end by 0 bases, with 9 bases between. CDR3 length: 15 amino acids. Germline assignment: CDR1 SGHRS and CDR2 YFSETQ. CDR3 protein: CASSSTPSNTGELFF. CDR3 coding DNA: TGCGCCAGCAGCTCGACTCCTTCGAACACCGGGGAGCTGTTTTTT. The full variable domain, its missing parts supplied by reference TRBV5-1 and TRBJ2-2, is KAGVTQTPRYLIKTRGQQVTLSCSPISGHRSVSWYQQTPGQGLQFLFEYFSETQRNKGNFPGRFSGRQFSNSRSEMNVSTLELGDSALYLCASSSTPSNTGELFFGEGSRLTVL.

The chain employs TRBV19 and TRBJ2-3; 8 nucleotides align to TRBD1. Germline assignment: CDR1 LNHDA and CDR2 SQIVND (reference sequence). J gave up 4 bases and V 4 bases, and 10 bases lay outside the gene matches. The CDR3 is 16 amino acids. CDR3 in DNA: TGTGCCAGTAGTAGGCAACCAGGACAGGGCCCAGATACGCAGTATTTT. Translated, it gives CASSRQPGQGPDTQYF.

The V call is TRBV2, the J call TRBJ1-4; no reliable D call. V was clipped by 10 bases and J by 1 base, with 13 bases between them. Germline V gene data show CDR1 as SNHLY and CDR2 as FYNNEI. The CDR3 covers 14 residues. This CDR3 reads CATQLELTNEKLFF. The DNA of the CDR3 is TGTGCCACCCAGCTGGAGTTAACTAATGAAAAACTGTTTTTT.

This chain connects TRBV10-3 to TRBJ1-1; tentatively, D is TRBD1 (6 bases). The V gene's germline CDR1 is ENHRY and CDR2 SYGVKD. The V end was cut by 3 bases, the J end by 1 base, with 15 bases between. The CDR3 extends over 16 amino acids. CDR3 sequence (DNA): TGTGCCATCAGTGACCCGGGGGCAGGGCCGAACACTGAAGCTTTCTTT. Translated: CAISDPGAGPNTEAFF.

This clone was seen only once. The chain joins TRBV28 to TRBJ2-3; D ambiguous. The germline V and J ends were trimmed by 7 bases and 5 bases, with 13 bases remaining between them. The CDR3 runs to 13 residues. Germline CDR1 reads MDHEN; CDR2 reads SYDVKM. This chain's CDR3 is CASTGQYGDTQYF. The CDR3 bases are TGTGCCAGCACCGGGCAGTATGGAGATACGCAGTATTTT. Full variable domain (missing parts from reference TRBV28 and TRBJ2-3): DVKVTQSSRYLVKRTGEKVFLECVQDMDHENMFWYRQDPGLGLRLIYFSYDVKMKEKGDIPEGYSVSREKKERFSLILESASTNQTSMYLCASTGQYGDTQYFGPGTRLTVL.

The CDR3 bases are TGTGCCAGCAGCCAAACCGGAGACAGGGGGAATCAGCCCCAGCATTTT. Translated: CASSQTGDRGNQPQHF. The rearrangement uses TRBV5-8 and TRBJ1-5; 9 bases agree with TRBD1. Germline V gene sequence: CDR1 SGHTS, CDR2 YDEGEE. The CDR3 contains 16 residues. V was clipped by 4 bases and J by 4 bases; unmatched bases: 9.

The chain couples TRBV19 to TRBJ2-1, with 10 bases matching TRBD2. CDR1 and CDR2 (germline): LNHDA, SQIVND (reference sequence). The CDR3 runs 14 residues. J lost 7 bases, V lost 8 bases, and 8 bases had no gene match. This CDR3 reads CASSPLAGVNEQFF. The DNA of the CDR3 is TGTGCCAGTTCACCCCTAGCGGGGGTGAATGAGCAGTTCTTC.

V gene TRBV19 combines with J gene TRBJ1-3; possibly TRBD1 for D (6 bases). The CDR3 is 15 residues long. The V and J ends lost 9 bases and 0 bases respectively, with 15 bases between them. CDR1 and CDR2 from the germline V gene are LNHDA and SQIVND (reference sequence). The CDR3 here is CASSDSAHSGNTIYF. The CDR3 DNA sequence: TGTGCCAGCTCGGACAGCGCACACTCTGGAAACACCATATATTTT.

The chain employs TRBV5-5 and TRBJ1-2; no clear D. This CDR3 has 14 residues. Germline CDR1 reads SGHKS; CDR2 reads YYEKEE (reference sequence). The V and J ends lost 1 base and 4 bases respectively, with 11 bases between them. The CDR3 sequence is CASSLREGSYGYTF. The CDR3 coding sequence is TGTGCCAGCAGCTTGCGGGAGGGTAGCTATGGCTACACCTTC.

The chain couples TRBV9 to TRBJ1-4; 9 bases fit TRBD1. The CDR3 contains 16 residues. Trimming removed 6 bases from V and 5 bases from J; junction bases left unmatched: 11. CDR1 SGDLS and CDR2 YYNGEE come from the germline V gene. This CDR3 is CASNGAGTGRNEKLFF. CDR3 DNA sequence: TGTGCCAGCAACGGAGCCGGGACAGGGAGGAATGAAAAACTGTTTTTT.

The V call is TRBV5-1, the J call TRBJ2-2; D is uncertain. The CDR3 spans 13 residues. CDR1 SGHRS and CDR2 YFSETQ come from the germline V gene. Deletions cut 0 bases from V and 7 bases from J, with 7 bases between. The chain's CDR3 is CASSLGGYGELFF. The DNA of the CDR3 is TGCGCCAGCAGCTTGGGAGGATACGGGGAGCTGTTTTTT.

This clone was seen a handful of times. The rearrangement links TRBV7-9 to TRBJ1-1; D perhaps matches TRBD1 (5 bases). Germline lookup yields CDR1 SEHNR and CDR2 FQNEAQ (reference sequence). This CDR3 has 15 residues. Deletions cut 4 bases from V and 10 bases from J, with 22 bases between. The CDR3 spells CASSSEKLGTVGAFF. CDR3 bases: TGTGCCAGCAGCTCCGAAAAGCTTGGGACTGTAGGAGCTTTCTTT.

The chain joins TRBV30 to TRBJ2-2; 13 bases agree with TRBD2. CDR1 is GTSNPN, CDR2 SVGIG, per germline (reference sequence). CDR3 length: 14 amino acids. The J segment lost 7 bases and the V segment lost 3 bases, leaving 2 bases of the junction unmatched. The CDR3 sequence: CAWRRTSGSGELFF. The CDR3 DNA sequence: TGTGCCTGGAGGAGGACTAGCGGGAGCGGGGAGCTGTTTTTT.

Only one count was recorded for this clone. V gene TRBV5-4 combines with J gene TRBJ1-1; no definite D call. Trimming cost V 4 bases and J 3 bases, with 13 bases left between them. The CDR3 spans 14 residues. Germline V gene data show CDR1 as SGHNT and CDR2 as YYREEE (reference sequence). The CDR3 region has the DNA TGTGCCAGCAGCGCAGGAACTCGGGACACTGAAGCTTTCTTT. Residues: CASSAGTRDTEAFF.

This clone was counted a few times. The CDR3 reads CASSLGSPFNEQFF. The DNA of the CDR3 is TGTGCCAGCAGCTTAGGATCGCCTTTCAATGAGCAGTTCTTC. The chain combines TRBV7-9 with TRBJ2-1; D gene uncertain. This CDR3 contains 14 residues. Trimming removed 1 base at V and 6 bases at J, with 10 bases between. Germline loops: CDR1 SEHNR, CDR2 FQNEAQ (reference sequence).

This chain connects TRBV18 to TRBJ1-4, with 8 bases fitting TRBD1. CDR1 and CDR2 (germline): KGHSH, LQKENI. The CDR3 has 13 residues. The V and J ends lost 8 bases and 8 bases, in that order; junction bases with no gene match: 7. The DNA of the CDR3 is TGTGCCAGCAGCCGACAGGGGAACGAAAAACTGTTTTTT. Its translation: CASSRQGNEKLFF.

The CDR3, as DNA: TGTGCCAGCAGCGTAGCGGGAGATCCCTTATATAATTCACCCCTCCACTTT. This translates into CASSVAGDPLYNSPLHF. The rearrangement links TRBV9 to TRBJ1-6; D uncertain. V was clipped by 0 bases and J by 4 bases, with 14 bases between them. CDR1 and CDR2 from the germline V gene are SGDLS and YYNGEE. This CDR3 spans 17 amino acids. The whole variable domain, remainder taken from reference TRBV9 and TRBJ1-6, is DSGVTQTPKHLITATGQRVTLRCSPRSGDLSVYWYQQSLDQGLQFLIQYYNGEERAKGNILERFSAQQFPDLHSELNLSSLELGDSALYFCASSVAGDPLYNSPLHFGNGTRLTVT.

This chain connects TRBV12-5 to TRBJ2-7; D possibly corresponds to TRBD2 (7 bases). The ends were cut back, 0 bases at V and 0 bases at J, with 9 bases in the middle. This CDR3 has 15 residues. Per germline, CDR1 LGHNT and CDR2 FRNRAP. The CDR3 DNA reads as TGTGCTAGTGGTTTGGTAGGGGGGGGCTCCTACGAGCAGTACTTC. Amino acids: CASGLVGGGSYEQYF.

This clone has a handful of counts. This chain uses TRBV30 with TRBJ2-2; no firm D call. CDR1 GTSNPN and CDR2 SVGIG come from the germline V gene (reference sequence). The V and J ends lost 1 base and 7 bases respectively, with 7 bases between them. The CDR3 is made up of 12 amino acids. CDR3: CAWSEANGELFF. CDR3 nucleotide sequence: TGTGCCTGGAGTGAAGCAAACGGGGAGCTGTTTTTT.

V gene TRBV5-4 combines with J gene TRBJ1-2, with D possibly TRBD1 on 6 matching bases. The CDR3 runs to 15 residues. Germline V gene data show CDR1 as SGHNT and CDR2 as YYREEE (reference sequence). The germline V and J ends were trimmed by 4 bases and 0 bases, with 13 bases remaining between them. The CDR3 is CASSPGGQPNYGYTF. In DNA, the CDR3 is TGTGCCAGCAGCCCGGGCGGACAGCCTAACTATGGCTACACCTTC.

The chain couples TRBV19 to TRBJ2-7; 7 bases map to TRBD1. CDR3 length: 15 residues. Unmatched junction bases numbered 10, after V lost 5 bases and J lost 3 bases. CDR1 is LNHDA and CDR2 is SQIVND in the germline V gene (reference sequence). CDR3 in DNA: TGTGCCAGTAGTCCCGACAGGGTGAGTGGCTACGAGCAGTACTTC. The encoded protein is CASSPDRVSGYEQYF.

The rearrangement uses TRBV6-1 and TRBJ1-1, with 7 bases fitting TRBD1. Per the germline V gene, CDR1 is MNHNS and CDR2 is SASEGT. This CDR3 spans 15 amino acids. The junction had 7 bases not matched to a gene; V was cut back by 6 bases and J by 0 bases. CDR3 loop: CASRYQGELNTEAFF. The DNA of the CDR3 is TGTGCCAGCAGGTACCAGGGGGAACTGAACACTGAAGCTTTCTTT.

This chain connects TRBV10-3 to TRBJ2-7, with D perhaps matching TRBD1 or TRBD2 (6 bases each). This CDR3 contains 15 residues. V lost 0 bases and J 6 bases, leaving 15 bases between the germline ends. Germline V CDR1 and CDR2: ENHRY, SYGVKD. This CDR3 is CAISESSHGGIEQYF. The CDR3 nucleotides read TGTGCCATCAGTGAGTCTAGTCACGGGGGCATCGAGCAGTACTTC.

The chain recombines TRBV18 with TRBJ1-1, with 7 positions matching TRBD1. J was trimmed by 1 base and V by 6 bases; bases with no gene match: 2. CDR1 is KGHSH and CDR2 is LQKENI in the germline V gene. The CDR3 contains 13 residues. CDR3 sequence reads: CASSTGQNTEAFF. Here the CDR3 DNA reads TGTGCCAGCTCGACAGGGCAGAACACTGAAGCTTTCTTT.

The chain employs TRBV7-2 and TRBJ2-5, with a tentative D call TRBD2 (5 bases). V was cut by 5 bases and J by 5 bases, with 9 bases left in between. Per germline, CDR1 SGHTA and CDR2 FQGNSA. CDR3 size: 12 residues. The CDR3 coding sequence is TGTGCCAGCAGCCCCCGGGGTGAGACCCAGTACTTC. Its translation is CASSPRGETQYF.

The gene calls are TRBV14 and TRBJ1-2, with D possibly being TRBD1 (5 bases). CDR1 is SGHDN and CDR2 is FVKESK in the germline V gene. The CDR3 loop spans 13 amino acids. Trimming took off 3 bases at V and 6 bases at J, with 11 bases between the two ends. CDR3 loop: CASSQTWGDGYTF. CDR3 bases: TGTGCCAGCAGCCAGACATGGGGGGATGGCTACACCTTC.